This TCR beta chain was captured by sequencing in a study of long-term antiretroviral therapy in people with HIV (dated by TCRdb to the early 2020s). With regard to the full study: The earliest samples were collected approximately a decade before the 2015 WHO recommendation for immediate ART, a period when ART was typically delayed until CD4 counts fell. A retrospective serial study tested whether ART initiation and durable HIV suppression were associated with changes in peripheral blood TRB repertoire composition and diversity. A total of 192 cryopreserved PBMC samples came from 25 to 35 adults with confirmed HIV infection and were collected serially over a mean of roughly 6 years (range 1-12). No cross-contamination during QIAcube processing was seen in test extractions of a monoclonal T-cell line run alongside around 30 polyclonal samples. Among the 30 or so participants with HIV, about a dozen were female.

Inclusive of the bounding cysteine and phenylalanine, the CDR3 is 14 residues long. Only the CDR3 DNA is retained, 42 bases long and in frame from the first base. V is clipped by 4 bases and J by 1 base, and the sequence between their germline boundaries is 11 bases long. Sequences SGDLS (CDR1) and YYNGEE (CDR2) are obtained from the germline V gene. Sequencing of the TRB variable region was done with the immunoSEQ hsTCRB v3.0 assay at survey level resolution. A depth of about 35,000-55,000 T-cell genomes per sample was targeted for TRB sequencing. TRB libraries were pooled and sequenced on an Illumina MiSeq using a v3 150-cycle kit. On the study's bioinformatics: Repertoire analysis ran in R within a reproducible Nextflow workflow covering QC, data transformation and analysis. LymphoSeq2, an R package for AIRR-Seq data exploration, was used to implement custom analyses. A handful of samples yielding fewer than 5000 total TRB sequences were excluded, leaving more than 150 analyzed HIV repertoires. Of the roughly 190 retained HIV repertoires, almost 60 were collected before and around 130 after ART initiation. Repertoires were downsampled to 5000 TRB nucleotide sequences, and summary statistics were averaged over 100 downsampling iterations. Only TRB sequences with CDR3 regions of at least seven amino acids were retained for analysis. A Shannon entropy-derived clonality score and the Gini coefficient were used to measure diversity. In repertoire networks, the top 5000 CDR3 amino acid sequences were linked whenever an edit distance of one separated two sequences. Antigen specificity groups and MHC restriction were predicted for TRB CDR3 amino acid sequences with GLIPH2. To flag known CMV, EBV, HIV or tissue antigen associations, CDR3 amino acid sequences were matched against VDJdb and McPAS-TCR. Pre-ART, post-ART and control groups were compared with Wilcoxon signed-rank tests and Holm-Bonferroni correction. Drawn from immuneACCESS, this table holds only the in-frame rearrangements with V and J called that TCRdb kept. Clones are partly lost; checked studies trace under half to an unresolved V gene and leave the rest unexplained. The D gene and trimming were derived from the DNA, and the V and J assignments and clone size from that table. The sample records 48,000 or so clones, around 84% of which are singletons. The top ten hold 3% of the sample.

To be included, a participant needed at least one PBMC sample from before ART initiation plus at least two post-ART samples. Every participant with HIV received treatment in the United States of America. Cryopreserved samples of roughly 0.95-10 million PBMC were thawed and washed before DNA extraction. At the time of the earliest PBMC sample for each participant with HIV, ages ranged from 23 to 54 years. PBMC samples were contributed by each participant from 1-4 timepoints before ART initiation and 2-8 timepoints after ART initiation, with a median of 7 samples. For every participant, serial HIV viral load, CD4+ T-cell count, ART history and demographic data were obtained. Genomic DNA was extracted from unsorted PBMC with a Qiagen kit on a QIAcube, processed in batches of 12 samples. With respect to this clone: No cognate antigen has been identified for it. No base qualities exist here, and no much larger clone lies one base off it.

The investigation overall reported the following: At every time point, the repertoire was dominated by expanded TRB clones first identified before ART initiation, although this dominance fluctuated and, in many PLHIV, declined after ART. No data were available on ART adherence, viral resistance or therapy changes, limiting inferences about post-ART repertoire changes. The samples were dated from about 2003 to 2018, and the ART regimens that were used may be less effective than current ART regimens. Unsorted PBMC were profiled instead of sorted CD4+ and CD8+ T cells because pre-ART samples had limited cell numbers. HIV repertoires had narrower CDR3 length ranges than controls, and the network structure suggested an antigen-experienced repertoire that shifted only slightly toward naive after ART. Starting ART was linked to a significant rise in TRB diversity, yet even after long-term ART the diversity remained significantly lower than in transplant donor controls. Owing to limited PBMC availability, only the TCR beta chain was sequenced, without alpha chain pairing.

This clonotype was sampled from a woman under 30 with HIV. The sequencing used unsorted PBMCs, collected 0.8 years after starting antiretroviral therapy. The chain links TRBV9 with TRBJ1-1; TRBD1 is perhaps the D gene, given 5 matching bases. The DNA sequence reads TGTGCCAGCAGCATAGAGGGGCGGAACACTGAAGCTTTCTTT. Translated, it reads CASSIEGRNTEAFF.